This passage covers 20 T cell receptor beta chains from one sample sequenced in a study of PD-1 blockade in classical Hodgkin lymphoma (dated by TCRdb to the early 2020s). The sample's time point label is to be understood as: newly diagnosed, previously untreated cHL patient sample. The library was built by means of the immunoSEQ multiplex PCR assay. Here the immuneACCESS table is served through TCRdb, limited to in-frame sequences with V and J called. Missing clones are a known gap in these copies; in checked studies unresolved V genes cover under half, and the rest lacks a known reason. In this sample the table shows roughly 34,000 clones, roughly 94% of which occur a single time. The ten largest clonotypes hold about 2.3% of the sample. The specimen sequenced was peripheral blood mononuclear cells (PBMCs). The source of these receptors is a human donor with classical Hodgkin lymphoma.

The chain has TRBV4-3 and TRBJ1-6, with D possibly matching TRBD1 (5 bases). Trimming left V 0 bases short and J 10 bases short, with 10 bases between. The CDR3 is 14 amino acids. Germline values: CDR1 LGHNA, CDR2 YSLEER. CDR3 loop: CASSQDRGYSPLHF. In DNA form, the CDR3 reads TGCGCCAGCAGCCAAGATAGGGGATACTCACCCCTCCACTTT.

Here the CDR3 DNA reads TGTGCTAGTGGTTTGCCTGCAGGAAGCTACGAGCAGTACTTC. This encodes CASGLPAGSYEQYF. The J gene is TRBJ2-7, the V gene TRBV12-5; D is unresolved. The V gene's germline CDR1 is LGHNT and CDR2 FRNRAP. This CDR3 is built from 14 residues. V lost 2 bases and J 3 bases, leaving 11 bases between the germline ends.

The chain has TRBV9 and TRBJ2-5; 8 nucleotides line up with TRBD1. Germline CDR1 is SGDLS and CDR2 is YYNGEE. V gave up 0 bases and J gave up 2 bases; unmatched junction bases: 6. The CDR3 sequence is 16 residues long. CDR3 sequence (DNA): TGTGCCAGCAGCGTAGCTGGAAACAGGGGGCAAGAGACCCAGTACTTC. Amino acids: CASSVAGNRGQETQYF.

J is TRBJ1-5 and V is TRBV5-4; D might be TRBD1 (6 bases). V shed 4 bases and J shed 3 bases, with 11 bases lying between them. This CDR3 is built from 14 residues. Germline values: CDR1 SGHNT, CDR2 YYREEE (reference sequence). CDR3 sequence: CASSLQGTNQPQHF. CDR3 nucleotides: TGTGCCAGCAGCCTACAGGGTACCAATCAGCCCCAGCATTTT. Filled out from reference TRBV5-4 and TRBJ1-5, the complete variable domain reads ETGVTQSPTHLIKTRGQQVTLRCSSQSGHNTVSWYQQALGQGPQFIFQYYREEENGRGNFPPRFSGLQFPNYSSELNVNALELDDSALYLCASSLQGTNQPQHFGDGTRLSIL.

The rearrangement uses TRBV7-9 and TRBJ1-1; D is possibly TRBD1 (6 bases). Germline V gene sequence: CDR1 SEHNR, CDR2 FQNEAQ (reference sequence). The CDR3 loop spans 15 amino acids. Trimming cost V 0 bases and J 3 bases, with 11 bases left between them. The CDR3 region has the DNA TGTGCCAGCAGCTTAGCGGAGGGGGGAGACACTGAAGCTTTCTTT. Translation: CASSLAEGGDTEAFF.

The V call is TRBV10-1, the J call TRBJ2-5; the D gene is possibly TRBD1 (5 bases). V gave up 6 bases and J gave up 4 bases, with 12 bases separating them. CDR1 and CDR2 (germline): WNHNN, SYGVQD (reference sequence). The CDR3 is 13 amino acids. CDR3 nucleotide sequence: TGCGCCAGCAGGGTAGGGGTTGGAGAGACCCAGTACTTC. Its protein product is CASRVGVGETQYF.

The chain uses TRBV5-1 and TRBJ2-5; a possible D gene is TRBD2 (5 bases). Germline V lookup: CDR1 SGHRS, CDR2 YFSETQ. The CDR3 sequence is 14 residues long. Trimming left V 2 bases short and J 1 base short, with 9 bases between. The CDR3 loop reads CASSFRGLQETQYF. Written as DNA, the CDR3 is TGCGCCAGCAGCTTCAGAGGGCTCCAAGAGACCCAGTACTTC.

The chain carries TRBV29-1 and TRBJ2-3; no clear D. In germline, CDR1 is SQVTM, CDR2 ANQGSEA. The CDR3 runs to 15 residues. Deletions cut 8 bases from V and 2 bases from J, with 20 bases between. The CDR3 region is CSSTRYPPNTDTQYF. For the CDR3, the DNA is TGCAGCTCCACGAGGTATCCCCCTAACACAGATACGCAGTATTTT.

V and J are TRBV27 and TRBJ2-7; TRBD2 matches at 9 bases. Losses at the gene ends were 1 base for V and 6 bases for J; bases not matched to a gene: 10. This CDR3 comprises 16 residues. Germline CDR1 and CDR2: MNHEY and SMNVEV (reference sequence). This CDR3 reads CASSLLAGGVRGEQYF. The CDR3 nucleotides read TGTGCCAGCAGTTTATTGGCGGGAGGGGTTCGCGGCGAGCAGTACTTC.

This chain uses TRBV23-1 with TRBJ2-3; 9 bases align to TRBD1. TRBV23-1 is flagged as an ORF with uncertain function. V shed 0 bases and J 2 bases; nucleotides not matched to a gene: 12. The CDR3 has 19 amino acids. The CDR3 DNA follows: TGCGCCAGCAGTCAATCGTTTAGGACAGGGGATACGTACACAGATACGCAGTATTTT. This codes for CASSQSFRTGDTYTDTQYF.

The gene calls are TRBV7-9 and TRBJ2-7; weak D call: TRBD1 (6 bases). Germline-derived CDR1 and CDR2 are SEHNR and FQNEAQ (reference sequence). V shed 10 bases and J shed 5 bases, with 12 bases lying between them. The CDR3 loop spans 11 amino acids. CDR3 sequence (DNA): TGTGCCATCGAGGACAGCCACGAGCAGTACTTC. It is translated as CAIEDSHEQYF.

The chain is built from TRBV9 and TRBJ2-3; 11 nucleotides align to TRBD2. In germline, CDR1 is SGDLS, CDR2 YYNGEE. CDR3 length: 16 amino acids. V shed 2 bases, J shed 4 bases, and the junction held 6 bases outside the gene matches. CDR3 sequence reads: CASSVVAGGPADTQYF. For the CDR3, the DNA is TGTGCCAGCAGCGTTGTAGCGGGGGGGCCAGCAGATACGCAGTATTTT. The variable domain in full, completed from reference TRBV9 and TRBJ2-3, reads DSGVTQTPKHLITATGQRVTLRCSPRSGDLSVYWYQQSLDQGLQFLIQYYNGEERAKGNILERFSAQQFPDLHSELNLSSLELGDSALYFCASSVVAGGPADTQYFGPGTRLTVL.

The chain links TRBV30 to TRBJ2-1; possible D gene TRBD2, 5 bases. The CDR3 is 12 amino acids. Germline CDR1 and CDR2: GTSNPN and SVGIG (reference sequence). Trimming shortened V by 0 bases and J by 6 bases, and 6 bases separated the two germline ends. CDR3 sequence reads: CAWSVLGNEQFF. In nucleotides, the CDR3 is TGTGCCTGGAGTGTACTAGGCAATGAGCAGTTCTTC.

CDR3 residues: CAWSGVAGVTGELFF. CDR3 coding DNA: TGTGCCTGGAGTGGGGTGGCGGGAGTCACCGGGGAGCTGTTTTTT. V gene TRBV30 combines with J gene TRBJ2-2; 7 bases agree with TRBD2. The V and J ends lost 1 base and 4 bases, in that order; junction bases with no gene match: 6. CDR3 length: 15 amino acids. Germline-derived CDR1 and CDR2 are GTSNPN and SVGIG (reference sequence).

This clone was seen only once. The CDR3 region has the DNA TGCAGCGTTGAAGGTCTAGCGGGAGGGGAAAACAATGAGCAGTTCTTC. Amino acids: CSVEGLAGGENNEQFF. This sequence joins TRBV29-1 and TRBJ2-1; 12 bases line up with TRBD2. Germline-derived CDR1 and CDR2 are SQVTM and ANQGSEA. The CDR3 runs to 16 residues. Trimming removed 1 base from V and 5 bases from J; junction bases left unmatched: 6.

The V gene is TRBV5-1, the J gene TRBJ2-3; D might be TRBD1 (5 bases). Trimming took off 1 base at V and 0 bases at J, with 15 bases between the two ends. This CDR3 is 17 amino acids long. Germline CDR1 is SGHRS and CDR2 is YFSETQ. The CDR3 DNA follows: TGCGCCAGCAGCTTGATCGTAGGGGCCTCCAGCACAGATACGCAGTATTTT. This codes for CASSLIVGASSTDTQYF.

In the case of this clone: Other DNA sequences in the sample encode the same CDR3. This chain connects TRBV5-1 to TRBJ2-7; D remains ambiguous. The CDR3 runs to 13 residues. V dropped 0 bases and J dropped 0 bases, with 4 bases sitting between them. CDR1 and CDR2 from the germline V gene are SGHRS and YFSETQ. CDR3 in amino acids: CASSLGYSYEQYF. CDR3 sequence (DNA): TGCGCCAGCAGCTTGGGCTACTCCTACGAGCAGTACTTC.

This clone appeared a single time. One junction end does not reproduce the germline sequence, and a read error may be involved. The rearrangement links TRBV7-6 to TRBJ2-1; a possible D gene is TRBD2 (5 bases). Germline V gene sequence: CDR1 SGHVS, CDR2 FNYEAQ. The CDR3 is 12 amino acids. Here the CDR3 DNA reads TGTGCCAGCAGCTCATGGACTGGGAGATACGTCTTC. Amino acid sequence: CASSSWTGRYVF. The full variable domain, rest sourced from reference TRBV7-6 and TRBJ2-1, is GAGVSQSPRYKVTKRGQDVALRCDPISGHVSLYWYRQALGQGPEFLTYFNYEAQQDKSGLPNDRFSAERPEGSISTLTIQRTEQRDSAMYRCASSSWTGRYVFGPGTRLTVL.

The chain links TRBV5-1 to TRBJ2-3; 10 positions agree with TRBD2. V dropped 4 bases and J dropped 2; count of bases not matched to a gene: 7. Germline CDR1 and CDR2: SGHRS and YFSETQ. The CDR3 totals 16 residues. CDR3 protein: CASSPLSGRATDTQYF. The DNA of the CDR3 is TGCGCCAGCAGCCCCCTAAGCGGGAGGGCCACAGATACGCAGTATTTT.

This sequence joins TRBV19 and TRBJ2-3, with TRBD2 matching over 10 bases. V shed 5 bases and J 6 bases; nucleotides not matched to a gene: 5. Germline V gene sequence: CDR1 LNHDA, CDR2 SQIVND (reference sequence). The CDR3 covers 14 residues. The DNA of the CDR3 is TGTGCCAGTAGTGTCAGCGGGGGGGCGGATACGCAGTATTTT. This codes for CASSVSGGADTQYF. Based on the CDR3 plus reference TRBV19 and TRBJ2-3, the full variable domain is DGGITQSPKYLFRKEGQNVTLSCEQNLNHDAMYWYRQDPGQGLRLIYYSQIVNDFQKGDIAEGYSVSREKKESFPLTVTSAQKNPTAFYLCASSVSGGADTQYFGPGTRLTVL.